The clone carrying this T cell receptor (beta chain) was counted between two and nine times. What it binds is not known. The data derive from a study of cytomegalovirus exposure and HLA in healthy donors. The CDR3 has 13 residues. V was clipped by 2 bases and J by 6 bases, with 11 bases between them. CDR1 is SNHLY, CDR2 FYNNEI, per germline. Points from the study as a whole: Earlier analysis found most TCR beta V segments productive about 90% or about 30% of the time.

With 60 Vbeta and 13 Jbeta primers, the PCR was carried out. Assay used: immunoSEQ multiplex PCR; TCRdb lists only in-frame clones, some missing. The table includes 100,000 to 150,000 clones, about 80% detected once. This clonotype was sampled from a woman between 50 and 59 years old in good health and CMV-seropositive. Sequenced input: PBMCs. The chain uses TRBV2 and TRBJ2-7; D not certain. CDR3 bases: TGTGCCAGCAGTGAAACCCTAATTCGCGAGCAGTACTTC. Its translation: CASSETLIREQYF.